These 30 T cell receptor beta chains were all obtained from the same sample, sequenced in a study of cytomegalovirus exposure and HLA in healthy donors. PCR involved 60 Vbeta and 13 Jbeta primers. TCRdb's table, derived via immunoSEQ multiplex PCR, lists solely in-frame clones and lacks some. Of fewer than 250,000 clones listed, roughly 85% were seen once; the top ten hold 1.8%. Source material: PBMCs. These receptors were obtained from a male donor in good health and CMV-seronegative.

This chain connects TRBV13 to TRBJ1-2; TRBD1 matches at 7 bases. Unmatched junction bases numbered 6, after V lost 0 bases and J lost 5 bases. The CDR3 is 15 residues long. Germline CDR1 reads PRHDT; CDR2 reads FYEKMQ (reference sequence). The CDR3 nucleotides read TGTGCCAGCAGCTTAGGTGACAGGGCCCGTTATGGCTACACCTTC. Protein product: CASSLGDRARYGYTF.

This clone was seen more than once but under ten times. This chain's CDR3 is CAWESGTGNTIYF. The CDR3 DNA reads as TGTGCCTGGGAATCCGGGACTGGAAACACCATATATTTT. This chain connects TRBV30 to TRBJ1-3; no clear D. V was trimmed by 5 bases and J by 2 bases, leaving 10 bases between them. Germline-derived CDR1 and CDR2 are GTSNPN and SVGIG (reference sequence). The CDR3 consists of 13 residues. The variable domain in full, with the rest retrieved from reference TRBV30 and TRBJ1-3, is SQTIHQWPATLVQPVGSPLSLECTVEGTSNPNLYWYRQAAGRGLQLLFYSVGIGQISSEVPQNLSASRPQDRQFILSSKKLLLSDSGFYLCAWESGTGNTIYFGEGSWLTVV.

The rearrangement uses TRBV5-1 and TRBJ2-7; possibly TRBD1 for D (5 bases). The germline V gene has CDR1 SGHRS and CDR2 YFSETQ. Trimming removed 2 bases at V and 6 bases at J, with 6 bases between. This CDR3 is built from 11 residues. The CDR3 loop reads CASSFGAEQYF. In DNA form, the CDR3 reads TGCGCCAGCAGCTTTGGGGCCGAGCAGTACTTC.

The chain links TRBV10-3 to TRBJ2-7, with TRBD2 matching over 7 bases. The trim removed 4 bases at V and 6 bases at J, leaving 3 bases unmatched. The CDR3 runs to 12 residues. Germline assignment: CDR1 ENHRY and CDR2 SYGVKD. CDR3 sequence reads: CAISGTSAEQYF. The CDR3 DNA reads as TGTGCCATCAGTGGAACTAGCGCCGAGCAGTACTTC.

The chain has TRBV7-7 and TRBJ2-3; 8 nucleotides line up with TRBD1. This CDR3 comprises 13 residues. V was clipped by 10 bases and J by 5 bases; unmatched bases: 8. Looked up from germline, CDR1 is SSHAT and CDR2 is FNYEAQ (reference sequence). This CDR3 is CATQGAEKDTQYF. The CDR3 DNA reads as TGTGCCACCCAGGGGGCTGAGAAAGATACGCAGTATTTT.

The CDR3 reads CASSYIRLTGSLNTGELFF. The CDR3 DNA sequence: TGTGCCAGCAGCTACATCCGACTTACAGGATCTCTTAACACCGGGGAGCTGTTTTTT. The rearrangement uses TRBV12-1 and TRBJ2-2; the table's TRBD1 call for D was not verified on the DNA. TRBV12-1 is a pseudogene locus. There are 19 residues in the CDR3.

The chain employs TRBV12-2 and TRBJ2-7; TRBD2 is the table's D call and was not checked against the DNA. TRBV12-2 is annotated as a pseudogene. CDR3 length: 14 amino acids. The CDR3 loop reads CAGRYVGLGYEQYF. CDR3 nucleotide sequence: TGTGCAGGTCGCTATGTGGGACTCGGCTACGAGCAGTACTTC.

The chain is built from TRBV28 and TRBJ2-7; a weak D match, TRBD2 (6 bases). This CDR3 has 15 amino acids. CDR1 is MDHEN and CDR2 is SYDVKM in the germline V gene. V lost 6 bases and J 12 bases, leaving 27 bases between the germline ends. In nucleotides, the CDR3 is TGTGCCAGCAGGGGTGGCCCGGGACTTCCCTCCCTGGGGTACTTC. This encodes CASRGGPGLPSLGYF.

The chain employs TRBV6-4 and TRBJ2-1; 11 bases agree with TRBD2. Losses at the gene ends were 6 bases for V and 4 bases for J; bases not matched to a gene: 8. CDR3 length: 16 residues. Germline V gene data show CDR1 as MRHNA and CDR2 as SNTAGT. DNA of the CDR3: TGTGCCAGCAGCCTCACTAGCGGGGGACCTTACAATGAGCAGTTCTTC. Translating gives CASSLTSGGPYNEQFF.

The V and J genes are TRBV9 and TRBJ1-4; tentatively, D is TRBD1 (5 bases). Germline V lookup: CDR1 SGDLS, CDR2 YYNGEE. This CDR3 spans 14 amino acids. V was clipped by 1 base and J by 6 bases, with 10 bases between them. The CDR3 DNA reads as TGTGCCAGCAGCGTATGGCAGGGTGATGAAAAACTGTTTTTT. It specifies CASSVWQGDEKLFF.

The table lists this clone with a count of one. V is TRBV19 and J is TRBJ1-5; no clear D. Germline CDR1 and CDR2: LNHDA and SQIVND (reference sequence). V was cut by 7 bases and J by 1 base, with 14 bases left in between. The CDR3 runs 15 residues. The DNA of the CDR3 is TGTGCCAGTATACCGGGAAGTGGGAGCAATCAGCCCCAGCATTTT. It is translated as CASIPGSGSNQPQHF.

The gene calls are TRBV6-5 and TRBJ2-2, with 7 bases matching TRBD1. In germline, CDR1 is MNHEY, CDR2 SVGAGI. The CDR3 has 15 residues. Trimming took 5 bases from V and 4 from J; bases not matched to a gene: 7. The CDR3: CASSPPDRPTGELFF. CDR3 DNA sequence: TGTGCCAGCAGTCCCCCGGACAGGCCCACCGGGGAGCTGTTTTTT.

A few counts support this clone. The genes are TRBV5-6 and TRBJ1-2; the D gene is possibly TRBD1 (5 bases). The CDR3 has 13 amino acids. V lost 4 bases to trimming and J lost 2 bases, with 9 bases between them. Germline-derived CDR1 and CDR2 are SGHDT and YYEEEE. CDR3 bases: TGTGCCAGCAGCCTCCGGGGGAACTATGGCTACACCTTC. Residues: CASSLRGNYGYTF.

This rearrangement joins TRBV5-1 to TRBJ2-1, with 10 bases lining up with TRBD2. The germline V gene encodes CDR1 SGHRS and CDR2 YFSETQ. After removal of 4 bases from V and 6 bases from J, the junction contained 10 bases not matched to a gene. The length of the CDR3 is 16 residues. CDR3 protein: CASSMPSGGASNEQFF. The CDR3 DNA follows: TGCGCCAGCAGCATGCCGAGCGGGGGGGCCTCCAATGAGCAGTTCTTC.

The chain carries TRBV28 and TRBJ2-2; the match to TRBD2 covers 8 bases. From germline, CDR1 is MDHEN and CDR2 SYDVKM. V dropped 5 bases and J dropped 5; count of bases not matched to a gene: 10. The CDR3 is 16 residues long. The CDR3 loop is CASSPLYSGETGELFF. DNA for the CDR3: TGTGCCAGCAGTCCCCTCTATAGCGGGGAGACCGGGGAGCTGTTTTTT.

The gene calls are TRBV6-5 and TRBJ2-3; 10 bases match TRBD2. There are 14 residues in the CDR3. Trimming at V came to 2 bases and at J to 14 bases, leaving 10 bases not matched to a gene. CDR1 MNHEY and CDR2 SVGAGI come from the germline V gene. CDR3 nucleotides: TGTGCCAGCAGTTACATGGGGGAGCGGGAGGGATTGTATTTT. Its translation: CASSYMGEREGLYF.

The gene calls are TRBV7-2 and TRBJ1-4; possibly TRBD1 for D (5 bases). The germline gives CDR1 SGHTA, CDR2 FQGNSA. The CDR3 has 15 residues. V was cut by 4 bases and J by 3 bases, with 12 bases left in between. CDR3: CASSSETASNEKLFF. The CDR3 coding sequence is TGTGCCAGCAGCTCAGAGACAGCCTCTAATGAAAAACTGTTTTTT.

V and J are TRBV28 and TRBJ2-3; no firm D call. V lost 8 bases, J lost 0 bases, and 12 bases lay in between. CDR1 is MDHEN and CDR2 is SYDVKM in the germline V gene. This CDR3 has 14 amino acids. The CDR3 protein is CASHETGSTDTQYF. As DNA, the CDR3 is TGTGCCAGCCATGAAACCGGTAGCACAGATACGCAGTATTTT.

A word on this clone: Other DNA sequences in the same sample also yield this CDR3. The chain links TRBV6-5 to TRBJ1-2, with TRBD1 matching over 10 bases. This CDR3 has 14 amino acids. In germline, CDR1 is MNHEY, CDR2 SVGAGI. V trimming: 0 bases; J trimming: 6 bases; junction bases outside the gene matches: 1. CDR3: CASSYSGQGNGYTF. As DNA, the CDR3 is TGTGCCAGCAGTTACTCGGGACAGGGGAATGGCTACACCTTC.

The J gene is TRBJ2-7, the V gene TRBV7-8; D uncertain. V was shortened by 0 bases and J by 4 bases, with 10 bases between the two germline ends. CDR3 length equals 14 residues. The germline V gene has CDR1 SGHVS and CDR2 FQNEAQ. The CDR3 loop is CASSLARSGYEQYF. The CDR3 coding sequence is TGTGCCAGCAGCTTAGCGCGGTCCGGGTACGAGCAGTACTTC.

This chain's CDR3 is CASSRRQGNQETQYF. In DNA, the CDR3 is TGTGCCAGCAGCCGTCGTCAGGGGAACCAAGAGACCCAGTACTTC. J is TRBJ2-5 and V is TRBV5-8; D may be TRBD1 (6 bases). CDR1 and CDR2 from the germline V gene are SGHTS and YDEGEE. The V and J ends lost 4 bases and 0 bases respectively, with 13 bases between them. The CDR3 is 15 amino acids.

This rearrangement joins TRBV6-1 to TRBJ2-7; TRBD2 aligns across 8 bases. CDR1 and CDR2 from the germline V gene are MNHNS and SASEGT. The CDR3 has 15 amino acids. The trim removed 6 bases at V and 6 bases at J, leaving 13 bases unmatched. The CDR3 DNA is TGTGCCAGCAGAGGAACGGGACTAGTTTTAGGCGAGCAGTACTTC. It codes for CASRGTGLVLGEQYF.

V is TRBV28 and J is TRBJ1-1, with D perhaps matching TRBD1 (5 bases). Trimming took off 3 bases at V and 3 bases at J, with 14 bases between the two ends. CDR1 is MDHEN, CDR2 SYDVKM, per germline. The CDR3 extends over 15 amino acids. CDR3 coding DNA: TGTGCCAGCAGTTTTCCCCCTATAGGGGACACTGAAGCTTTCTTT. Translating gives CASSFPPIGDTEAFF.

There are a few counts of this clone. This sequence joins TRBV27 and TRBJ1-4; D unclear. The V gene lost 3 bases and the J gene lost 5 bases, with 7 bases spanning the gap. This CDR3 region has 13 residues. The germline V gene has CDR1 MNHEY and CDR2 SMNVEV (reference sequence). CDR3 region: CASSFAGNEKLFF. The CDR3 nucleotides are TGTGCCAGCAGTTTCGCAGGCAATGAAAAACTGTTTTTT.

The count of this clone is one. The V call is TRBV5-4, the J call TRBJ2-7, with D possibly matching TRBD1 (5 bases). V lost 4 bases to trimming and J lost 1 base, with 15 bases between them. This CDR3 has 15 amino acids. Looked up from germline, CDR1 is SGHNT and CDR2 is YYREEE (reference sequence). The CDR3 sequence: CASSALDGASYEQYF. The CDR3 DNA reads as TGTGCCAGCAGCGCGCTTGATGGGGCTTCCTACGAGCAGTACTTC.

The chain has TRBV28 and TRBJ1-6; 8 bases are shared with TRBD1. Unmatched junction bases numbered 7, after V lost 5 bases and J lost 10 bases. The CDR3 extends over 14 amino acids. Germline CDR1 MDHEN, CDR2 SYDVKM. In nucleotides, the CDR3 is TGTGCCAGCAGTCAGACAGGGACAGGATCACCCCTCCACTTT. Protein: CASSQTGTGSPLHF.

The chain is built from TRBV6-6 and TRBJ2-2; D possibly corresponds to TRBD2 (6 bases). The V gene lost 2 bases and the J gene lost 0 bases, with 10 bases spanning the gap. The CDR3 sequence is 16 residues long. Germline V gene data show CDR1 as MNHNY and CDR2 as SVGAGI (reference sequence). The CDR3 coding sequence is TGTGCCAGCAGTTACCTGGCGGGAACGAACACCGGGGAGCTGTTTTTT. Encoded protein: CASSYLAGTNTGELFF.

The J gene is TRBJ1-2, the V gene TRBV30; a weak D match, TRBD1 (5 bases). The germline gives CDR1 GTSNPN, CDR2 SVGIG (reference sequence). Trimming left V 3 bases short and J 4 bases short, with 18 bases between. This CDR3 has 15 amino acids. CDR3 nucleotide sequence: TGTGCCTGGAGCCCCCGGGTCTTGGGGCTCTATGGCTACACCTTC. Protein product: CAWSPRVLGLYGYTF.

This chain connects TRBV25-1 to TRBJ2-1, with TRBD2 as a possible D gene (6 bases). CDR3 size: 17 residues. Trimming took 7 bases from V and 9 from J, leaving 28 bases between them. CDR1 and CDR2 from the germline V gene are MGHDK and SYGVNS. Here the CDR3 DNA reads TGTGCCAGCACCACCCGGGGAGGAGGGATCGTTGAAGGTGAGCAGTTCTTC. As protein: CASTTRGGGIVEGEQFF.

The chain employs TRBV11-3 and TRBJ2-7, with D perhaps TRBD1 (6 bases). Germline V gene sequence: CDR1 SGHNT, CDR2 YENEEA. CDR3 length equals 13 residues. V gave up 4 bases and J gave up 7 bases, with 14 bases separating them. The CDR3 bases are TGTGCCAGCAGCTCCAGGGGAAAAGGGGAGCAGTACTTC. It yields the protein CASSSRGKGEQYF.